These 22 T cell receptor beta chains originate from one sample sequenced in a study of early T cells in non-severe SARS-CoV-2 infection. TCRdb re-analysed the 5' RACE reads in MiXCR, keeping a single row per CDR3 protein. The data contain 25,000 to 30,000 distinct CDR3 sequences, about 4.5% of them seen just once; the ten biggest clones take up about 6.5%. The material sequenced was whole blood. These receptors were taken from an adult who was a healthcare worker with PCR-confirmed SARS-CoV-2 infection or an uninfected control (not recorded which).

This clonotype was observed many times. The V gene is TRBV18, the J gene TRBJ1-4; D unclear. The germline V and J ends were trimmed by 0 bases and 2 bases, with 7 bases remaining between them. CDR1 and CDR2 (germline): KGHSH, LQKENI. The CDR3 sequence is 15 residues long. The DNA for the CDR3 is TGTGCCAGCTCACCACCTCGCCAGACTAATGAAAAACTGTTTTTT. This codes for CASSPPRQTNEKLFF. Full variable domain (rest looked up from reference TRBV18 and TRBJ1-4): NAGVMQNPRHLVRRRGQEARLRCSPMKGHSHVYWYRQLPEEGLKFMVYLQKENIIDESGMPKERFSAEFPKEGPSILRIQQVVRGDSAAYFCASSPPRQTNEKLFFGSGTQLSVL.

A few counts support this clonotype. The CDR3 here is CASSLNPTDTQYF. The CDR3 DNA follows: TGTGCCAGCAGCTTAAACCCCACAGATACGCAGTATTTT. V usage is TRBV7-3 and J usage is TRBJ2-3; no clear D gene. CDR3 length: 13 amino acids. Trimming left V 1 base short and J 2 bases short, with 4 bases between. Germline CDR1 is SGHTA and CDR2 is FQGTGA.

At least ten counts were recorded for this clonotype. The chain is built from TRBV15 and TRBJ2-3; tentative D call: TRBD1 (6 bases). This CDR3 has 12 residues. Germline V gene sequence: CDR1 LNHNV, CDR2 YYDKDF (reference sequence). The V gene lost 2 bases and the J gene lost 8 bases, with 8 bases spanning the gap. The CDR3 loop is CATSRTGSTQYF. The DNA for the CDR3 is TGTGCCACCAGCAGAACAGGGTCTACGCAGTATTTT. Full variable domain (remainder filled in from reference TRBV15 and TRBJ2-3): DAMVIQNPRYQVTQFGKPVTLSCSQTLNHNVMYWYQQKSSQAPKLLFHYYDKDFNNEADTPDNFQSRRPNTSFCFLDIRSPGLGDTAMYLCATSRTGSTQYFGPGTRLTVL.

This clonotype was counted many times. For the CDR3, the DNA is TGTGCCAGCAGTTTAAGAGGACAGGGCACAGATACGCAGTATTTT. Amino acids: CASSLRGQGTDTQYF. The rearrangement joins TRBV27 to TRBJ2-3; TRBD1 agrees at 7 bases. Germline V CDR1 and CDR2: MNHEY, SMNVEV (reference sequence). Trimming removed 2 bases from V and 1 base from J; junction bases left unmatched: 3. CDR3 length: 15 amino acids.

This clonotype came up a few times. This chain uses TRBV11-2 with TRBJ2-3; perhaps TRBD2 as D (5 bases). V dropped 5 bases and J dropped 4 bases, with 22 bases sitting between them. Per the germline V gene, CDR1 is SGHAT and CDR2 is FQNNGV. The CDR3 loop spans 17 amino acids. The CDR3 nucleotides read TGTGCCAGCAGCCCCCCCTCTTCGGGGTATAATGCAGATACGCAGTATTTT. Residues: CASSPPSSGYNADTQYF. Full variable domain (outside the CDR3, taken from reference TRBV11-2 and TRBJ2-3): EAGVAQSPRYKIIEKRQSVAFWCNPISGHATLYWYQQILGQGPKLLIQFQNNGVVDDSQLPKDRFSAERLKGVDSTLKIQPAKLEDSAVYLCASSPPSSGYNADTQYFGPGTRLTVL.

This clonotype has ten or more counts. The chain uses TRBV24-1 and TRBJ2-7, with 9 bases that match TRBD1. Germline CDR1 reads KGHDR; CDR2 reads SFDVKD. The V and J ends lost 4 bases and 5 bases, in that order; junction bases with no gene match: 8. The CDR3 runs 15 residues. The CDR3 loop is CATSDPGQGDHEQYF. In DNA form, the CDR3 reads TGTGCCACCAGTGACCCGGGACAGGGAGACCACGAGCAGTACTTC.

Ten or more counts support this clonotype. J is TRBJ1-1 and V is TRBV5-1; the D gene is possibly TRBD1 (6 bases). The CDR3 runs to 14 residues. The V end was cut by 5 bases, the J end by 4 bases, with 15 bases between. The V gene's germline CDR1 is SGHRS and CDR2 YFSETQ. The CDR3 loop reads CASRYQGFGTEAFF. DNA for the CDR3: TGCGCCAGCAGGTACCAGGGGTTCGGCACTGAAGCTTTCTTT.

The V and J genes are TRBV20-1 and TRBJ2-7, with 10 bases lining up with TRBD1. Unmatched junction bases numbered 3, after V lost 6 bases and J lost 4 bases. The germline CDR1 and CDR2 sequences are DFQATT and SNEGSKA (reference sequence). This CDR3 is built from 12 residues. The CDR3 DNA reads TGCAGTGCCAGGGACAGGGGTTACGAGCAGTACTTC. It specifies CSARDRGYEQYF.

This clonotype showed up just a few times. V and J are TRBV7-2 and TRBJ1-4, with D hard to call. This CDR3 has 15 amino acids. Germline CDR1 SGHTA, CDR2 FQGNSA. Trimming stripped 5 bases from V and 7 bases from J, with 17 bases between. CDR3: CASSQRWQSGEKLFF. In nucleotides, the CDR3 is TGTGCCAGCAGCCAACGGTGGCAGTCGGGTGAAAAACTGTTTTTT.

The genes are TRBV12-3 or TRBV12-4 and TRBJ2-7; 7 nucleotides agree with TRBD1. V shed 4 bases and J 6 bases; nucleotides not matched to a gene: 9. CDR3 length: 14 residues. For the CDR3, the DNA is TGTGCCAGCAGTTCCTCAGGGGGTCCCGTCGAGCAGTACTTC. Protein sequence: CASSSSGGPVEQYF.

This clonotype has more than one count but fewer than ten. The chain employs TRBV7-2 and TRBJ2-7; 7 bases fit TRBD2. Germline CDR1 reads SGHTA; CDR2 reads FQGNSA. The CDR3 sequence is 15 residues long. The V gene end was trimmed by 5 bases and the J gene end by 4 bases; junction bases not matched to a gene: 11. The CDR3 DNA is TGTGCCAGCAGCCCTAGGACTAGTTTCTGGTACGAGCAGTACTTC. It yields the protein CASSPRTSFWYEQYF.

There are a few counts of this clonotype. This chain uses TRBV29-1 with TRBJ2-1, with unresolved D. Germline V gives CDR1 SQVTM, CDR2 ANQGSEA. V lost 6 bases and J 13 bases, leaving 19 bases between the germline ends. This CDR3 region has 12 residues. DNA of the CDR3: TGCAGCGTCCCAACTAACGGTATTGGACAGTTCTTC. It translates to CSVPTNGIGQFF.

This sequence joins TRBV6-2 or TRBV6-3 and TRBJ2-7; D ambiguous. Germline V gene data show CDR1 as MNHEY and CDR2 as SVGEGT. The V end lost 4 bases, the J end lost 3 bases, and 19 bases lay between the germline ends. The CDR3 has 16 amino acids. CDR3 nucleotide sequence: TGTGCCAGCAGTTTGAGAGGACCCTCTATCCACTACGAGCAGTACTTC. Encoded protein: CASSLRGPSIHYEQYF.

The sample holds many counts of this clonotype. The V and J genes are TRBV29-1 and TRBJ1-3; no clear D. The CDR3 runs 15 residues. V shed 3 bases and J shed 1 base, with 13 bases lying between them. Looked up from germline, CDR1 is SQVTM and CDR2 is ANQGSEA. CDR3 sequence: CSVEPTGSSGNTIYF. In nucleotides, the CDR3 is TGCAGCGTTGAGCCGACCGGGAGTTCTGGAAACACCATATATTTT.

CDR3 bases: TGTGCCAGTAGTATACTAGCGGGGTCCAGGGAGCAGTTCTTC. Its protein is CASSILAGSREQFF. The gene calls are TRBV19 and TRBJ2-1; 9 bases are shared with TRBD2. Trimming removed 2 bases from V and 10 bases from J; junction bases left unmatched: 6. CDR3 length: 14 residues. Germline loops: CDR1 LNHDA, CDR2 SQIVND (reference sequence).

This clonotype has at least ten counts. V is TRBV7-2 and J is TRBJ1-1; D is unclear. V gave up 5 bases and J gave up 0 bases, with 7 bases separating them. The germline V gene has CDR1 SGHTA and CDR2 FQGNSA. The CDR3 loop spans 13 amino acids. CDR3 loop: CASSRFMNTEAFF. CDR3 bases: TGTGCCAGCAGCCGCTTCATGAACACTGAAGCTTTCTTT.

The table lists this clonotype with many counts. This chain links TRBV29-1 with TRBJ2-3; possible D gene TRBD2, 7 bases. From germline, CDR1 is SQVTM and CDR2 ANQGSEA. The V and J ends lost 1 base and 0 bases respectively, with 17 bases between them. CDR3 size: 17 residues. The CDR3 coding sequence is TGCAGCGTTGAAGCCCCCCGTGGGGGGGCTAGCACAGATACGCAGTATTTT. Residues: CSVEAPRGGASTDTQYF.

The rearrangement links TRBV11-3 to TRBJ2-1; maybe TRBD1 (5 bases). The CDR3 is made up of 12 amino acids. Trimming removed 5 bases at V and 7 bases at J, with 9 bases between. Germline CDR1 SGHNT, CDR2 YENEEA. CDR3 DNA sequence: TGTGCCAGCAGCCCCAACAGGAATGAGCAGTTCTTC. As protein: CASSPNRNEQFF.

This clonotype was found many times. V usage is TRBV29-1 and J usage is TRBJ2-7; the match to TRBD1 covers 10 bases. The CDR3 consists of 12 residues. Germline trimming cut 6 bases from V and 9 bases from J; bases unmatched to any gene: 8. Germline CDR1 SQVTM, CDR2 ANQGSEA. The CDR3 nucleotides are TGCAGCGTAAGACAGGGGGCTCTCGGGCAGTACTTC. It is translated as CSVRQGALGQYF.

This clonotype was picked up a small number of times. The rearrangement joins TRBV4-1 to TRBJ1-6; D is perhaps TRBD1 (6 bases). The CDR3 is made up of 17 amino acids. Germline CDR1 reads MGHRA; CDR2 reads YSYEKL. With 5 bases removed from V and 3 bases from J, the gap between germline ends came to 17 bases. This CDR3 is CASSFNGGRSYNSPLHF. The CDR3 nucleotides are TGCGCCAGCAGCTTCAATGGGGGCCGCAGCTATAATTCACCCCTCCACTTT.

This clonotype was seen only a few times. The CDR3 DNA is TGTGCCACCAGTGATTTGCCGGGTACTACGGGCCCCTACAATGAGCAGTTCTTC. Protein sequence: CATSDLPGTTGPYNEQFF. The chain employs TRBV24-1 and TRBJ2-1; D is unclear. Germline lookup yields CDR1 KGHDR and CDR2 SFDVKD. With 0 bases removed from V and 2 bases from J, the gap between germline ends came to 16 bases. This CDR3 region has 18 residues.

This clonotype was seen ten or more times. V usage is TRBV3-1 and J usage is TRBJ1-4, with TRBD1 matching over 7 bases. Looked up from germline, CDR1 is LGHDT and CDR2 is YNNKEL (reference sequence). This CDR3 is built from 15 residues. Unmatched junction bases numbered 4, after V lost 0 bases and J lost 6 bases. The CDR3 loop is CASSQDKGAYEKLFF. The CDR3, as DNA: TGTGCCAGCAGCCAAGATAAGGGGGCTTATGAAAAACTGTTTTTT.